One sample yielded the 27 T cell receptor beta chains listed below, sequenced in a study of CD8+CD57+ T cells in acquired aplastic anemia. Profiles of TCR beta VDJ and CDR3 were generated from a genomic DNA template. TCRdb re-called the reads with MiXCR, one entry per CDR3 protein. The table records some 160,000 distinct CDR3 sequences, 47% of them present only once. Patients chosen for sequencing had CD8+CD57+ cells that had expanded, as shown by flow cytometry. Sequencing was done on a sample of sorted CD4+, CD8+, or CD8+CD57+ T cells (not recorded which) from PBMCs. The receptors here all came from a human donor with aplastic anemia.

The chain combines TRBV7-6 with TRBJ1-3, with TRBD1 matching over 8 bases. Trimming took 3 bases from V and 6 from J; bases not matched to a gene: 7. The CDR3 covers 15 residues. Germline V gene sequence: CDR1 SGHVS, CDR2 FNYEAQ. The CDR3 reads CASSLNDRGTNTIYF. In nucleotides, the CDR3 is TGTGCCAGCAGCTTGAACGACAGGGGTACAAACACCATATATTTT.

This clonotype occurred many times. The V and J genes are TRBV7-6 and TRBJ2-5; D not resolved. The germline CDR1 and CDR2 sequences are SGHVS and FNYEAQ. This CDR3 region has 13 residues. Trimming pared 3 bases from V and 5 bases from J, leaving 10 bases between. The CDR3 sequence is CASSLGPAETQYF. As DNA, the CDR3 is TGTGCCAGCAGCTTGGGCCCCGCGGAGACCCAGTACTTC.

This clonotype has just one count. CDR3 coding DNA: TGTGCCACCAGTAGGAGACAGGGAAGGAATGAGCAGTTCTTC. This gives the protein CATSRRQGRNEQFF. V is TRBV24-1 and J is TRBJ2-1, with 7 bases that match TRBD1. J lost 7 bases, V lost 6 bases, and 8 bases had no gene match. CDR1 and CDR2 (germline): KGHDR, SFDVKD. This CDR3 has 14 amino acids.

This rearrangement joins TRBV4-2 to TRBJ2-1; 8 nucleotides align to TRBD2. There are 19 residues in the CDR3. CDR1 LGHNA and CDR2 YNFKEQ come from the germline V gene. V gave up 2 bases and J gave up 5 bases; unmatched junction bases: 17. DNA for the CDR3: TGTGCCAGCAGCCAATTTACCACTACCGGGACTAGTATCCACAATGAGCAGTTCTTC. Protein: CASSQFTTTGTSIHNEQFF.

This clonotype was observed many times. Here the CDR3 DNA reads TGTGCCAGCAGCTTGGTGACGTTCGGTAACTATGGCTACACCTTC. It encodes CASSLVTFGNYGYTF. The chain links TRBV5-5 to TRBJ1-2, with D unresolved. The V gene lost 0 bases and the J gene lost 1 base, with 10 bases spanning the gap. CDR1 is SGHKS, CDR2 YYEKEE, per germline (reference sequence). There are 15 residues in the CDR3.

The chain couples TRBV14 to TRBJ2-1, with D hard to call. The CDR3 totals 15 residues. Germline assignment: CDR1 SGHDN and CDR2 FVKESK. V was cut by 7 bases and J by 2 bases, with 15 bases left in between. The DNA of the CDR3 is TGTGCCAGCATCCCACTCCTAGATCCCTACAATGAGCAGTTCTTC. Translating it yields CASIPLLDPYNEQFF.

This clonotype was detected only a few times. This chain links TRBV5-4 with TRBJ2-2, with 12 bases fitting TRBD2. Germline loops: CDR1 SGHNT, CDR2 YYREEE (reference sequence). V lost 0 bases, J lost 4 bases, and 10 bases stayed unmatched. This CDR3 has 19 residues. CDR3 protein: CASSLGPSGRASGTGELFF. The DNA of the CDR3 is TGTGCCAGCAGCTTGGGTCCTAGCGGGAGGGCCTCGGGCACCGGGGAGCTGTTTTTT.

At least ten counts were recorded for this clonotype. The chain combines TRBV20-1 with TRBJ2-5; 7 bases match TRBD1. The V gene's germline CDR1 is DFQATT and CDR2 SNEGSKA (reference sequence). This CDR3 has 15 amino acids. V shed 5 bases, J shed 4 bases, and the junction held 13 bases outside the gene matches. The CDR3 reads CSAPKSTTGRETQYF. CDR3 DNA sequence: TGCAGTGCTCCAAAATCCACGACAGGGAGAGAGACCCAGTACTTC.

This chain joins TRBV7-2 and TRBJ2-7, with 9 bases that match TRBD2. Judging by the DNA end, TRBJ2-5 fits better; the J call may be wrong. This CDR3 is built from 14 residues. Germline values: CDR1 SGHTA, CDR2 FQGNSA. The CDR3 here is CASVGAGGKETQYF. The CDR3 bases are TGTGCCAGCGTTGGAGCGGGGGGAAAGGAGACCCAGTACTTC.

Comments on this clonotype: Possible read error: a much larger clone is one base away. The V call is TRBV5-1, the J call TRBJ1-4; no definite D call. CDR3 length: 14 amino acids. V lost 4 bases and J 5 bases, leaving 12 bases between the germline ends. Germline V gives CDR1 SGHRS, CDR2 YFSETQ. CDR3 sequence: CASSPYYGNEKLFF. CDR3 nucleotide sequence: TGCGCCAGCAGCCCGTATTACGGGAATGAAAAACTGTTTTTT. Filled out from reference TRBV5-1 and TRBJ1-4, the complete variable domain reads KAGVTQTPRYLIKTRGQQVTLSCSPISGHRSVSWYQQTPGQGLQFLFEYFSETQRNKGNFPGRFSGRQFSNSRSEMNVSTLELGDSALYLCASSPYYGNEKLFFGSGTQLSVL.

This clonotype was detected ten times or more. Written as DNA, the CDR3 is TGTGCCAGCAGCTTAAACCGGTACAATGAGCAGTTCTTC. Its translation: CASSLNRYNEQFF. The chain couples TRBV7-3 to TRBJ2-1, with D unresolved. Germline assignment: CDR1 SGHTA and CDR2 FQGTGA. Deletions cut 1 base from V and 4 bases from J, with 5 bases between. CDR3 length equals 13 residues.

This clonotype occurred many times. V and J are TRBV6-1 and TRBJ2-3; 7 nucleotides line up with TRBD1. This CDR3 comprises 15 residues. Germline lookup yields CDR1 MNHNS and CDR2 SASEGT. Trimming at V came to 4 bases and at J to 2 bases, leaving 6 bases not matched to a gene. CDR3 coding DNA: TGTGCCAGCAGTGTGAGGGGGCGCTACACAGATACGCAGTATTTT. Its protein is CASSVRGRYTDTQYF.

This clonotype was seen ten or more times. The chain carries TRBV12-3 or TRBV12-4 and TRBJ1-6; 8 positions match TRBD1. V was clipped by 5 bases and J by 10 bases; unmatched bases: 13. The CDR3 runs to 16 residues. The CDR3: CASSPGFDRGMSPLHF. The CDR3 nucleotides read TGTGCCAGCAGTCCTGGGTTCGACAGGGGTATGTCACCCCTCCACTTT.

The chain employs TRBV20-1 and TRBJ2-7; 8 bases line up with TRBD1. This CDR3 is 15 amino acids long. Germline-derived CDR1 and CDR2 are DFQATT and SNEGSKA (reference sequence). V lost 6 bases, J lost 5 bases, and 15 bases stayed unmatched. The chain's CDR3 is CSAEFRGRVVDEQYF. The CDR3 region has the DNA TGCAGTGCCGAGTTCAGGGGGCGTGTCGTCGACGAGCAGTACTTC.

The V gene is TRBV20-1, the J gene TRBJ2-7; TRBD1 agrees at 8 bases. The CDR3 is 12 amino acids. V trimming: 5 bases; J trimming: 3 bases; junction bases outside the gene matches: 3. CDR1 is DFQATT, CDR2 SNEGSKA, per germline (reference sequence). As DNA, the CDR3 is TGCAGTGCTCCGGACAGGGACTACGAGCAGTACTTC. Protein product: CSAPDRDYEQYF.

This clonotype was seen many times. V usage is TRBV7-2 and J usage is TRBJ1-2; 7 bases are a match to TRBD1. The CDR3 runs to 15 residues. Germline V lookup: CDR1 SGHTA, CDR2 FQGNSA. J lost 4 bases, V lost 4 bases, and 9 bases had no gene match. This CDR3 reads CASSYDRDLLYGYTF. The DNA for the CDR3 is TGTGCCAGCAGCTACGACAGGGACCTCCTCTATGGCTACACCTTC.

CDR3 in DNA: TGTGCCATCAGAACACAGGGAGCGGGAAACACCATATATTTT. Translating it yields CAIRTQGAGNTIYF. The rearrangement joins TRBV10-3 to TRBJ1-3; tentative D call: TRBD1 (6 bases). V was trimmed by 6 bases and J by 4 bases, leaving 13 bases between them. This CDR3 spans 14 amino acids. The germline V gene has CDR1 ENHRY and CDR2 SYGVKD.

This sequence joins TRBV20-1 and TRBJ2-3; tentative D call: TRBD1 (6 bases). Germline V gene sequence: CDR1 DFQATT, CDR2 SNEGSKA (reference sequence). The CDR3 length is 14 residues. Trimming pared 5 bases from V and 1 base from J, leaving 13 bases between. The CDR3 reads CSALNKGGTDTQYF. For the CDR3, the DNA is TGCAGTGCTCTGAACAAGGGGGGCACAGATACGCAGTATTTT.

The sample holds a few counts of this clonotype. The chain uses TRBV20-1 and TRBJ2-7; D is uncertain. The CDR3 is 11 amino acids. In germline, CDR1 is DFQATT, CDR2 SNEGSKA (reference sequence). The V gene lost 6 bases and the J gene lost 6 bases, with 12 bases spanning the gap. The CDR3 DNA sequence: TGCAGTGCCCCGGGTGGTGCCGAGCAGTACTTC. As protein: CSAPGGAEQYF.

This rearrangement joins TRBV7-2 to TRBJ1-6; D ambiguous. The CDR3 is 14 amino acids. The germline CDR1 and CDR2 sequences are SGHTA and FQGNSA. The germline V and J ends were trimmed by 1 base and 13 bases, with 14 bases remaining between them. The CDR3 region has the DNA TGTGCCAGCAGCTTAGTCGACCGCATTGCGCCCCTCCACTTT. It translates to CASSLVDRIAPLHF.

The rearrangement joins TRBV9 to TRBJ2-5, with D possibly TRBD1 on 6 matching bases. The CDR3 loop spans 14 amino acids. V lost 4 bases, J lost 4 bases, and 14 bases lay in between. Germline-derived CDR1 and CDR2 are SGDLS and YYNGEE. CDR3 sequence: CASSRLTGSETQYF. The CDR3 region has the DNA TGTGCCAGCAGCCGATTAACAGGGTCAGAGACCCAGTACTTC.

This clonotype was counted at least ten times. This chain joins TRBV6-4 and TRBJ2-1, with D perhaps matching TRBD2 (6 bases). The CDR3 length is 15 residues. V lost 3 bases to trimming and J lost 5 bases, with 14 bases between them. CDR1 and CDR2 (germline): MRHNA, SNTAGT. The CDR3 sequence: CASSDRGLPNNEQFF. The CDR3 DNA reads TGTGCCAGCAGTGATAGGGGACTCCCGAACAATGAGCAGTTCTTC.

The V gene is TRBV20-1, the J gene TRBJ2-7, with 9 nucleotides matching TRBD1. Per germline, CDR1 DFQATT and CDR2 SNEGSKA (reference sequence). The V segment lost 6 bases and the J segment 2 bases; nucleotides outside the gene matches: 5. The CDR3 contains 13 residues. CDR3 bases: TGCAGTGCGAGGACAGGGGCGACCTACGAGCAGTACTTC. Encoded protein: CSARTGATYEQYF.

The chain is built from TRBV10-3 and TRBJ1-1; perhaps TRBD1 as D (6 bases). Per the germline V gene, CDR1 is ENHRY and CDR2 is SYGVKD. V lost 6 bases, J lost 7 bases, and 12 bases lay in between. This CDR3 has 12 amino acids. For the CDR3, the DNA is TGTGCCATCAGACGGACAGAAGATGAAGCTTTCTTT. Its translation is CAIRRTEDEAFF.

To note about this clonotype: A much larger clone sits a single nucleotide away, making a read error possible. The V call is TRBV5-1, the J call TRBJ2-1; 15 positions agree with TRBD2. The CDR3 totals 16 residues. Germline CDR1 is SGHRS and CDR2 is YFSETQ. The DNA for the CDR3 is TGCGCCGGCAGCCCACAAGGACTAGCGGGAGGGATTGAGCAGTTCTTC. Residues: CAGSPQGLAGGIEQFF.

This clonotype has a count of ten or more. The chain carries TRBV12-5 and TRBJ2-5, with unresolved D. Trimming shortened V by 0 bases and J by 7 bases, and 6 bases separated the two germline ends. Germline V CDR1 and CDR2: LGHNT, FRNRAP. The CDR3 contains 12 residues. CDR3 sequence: CASGLVRGTQYF. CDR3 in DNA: TGTGCTAGTGGTTTGGTACGAGGGACCCAGTACTTC.

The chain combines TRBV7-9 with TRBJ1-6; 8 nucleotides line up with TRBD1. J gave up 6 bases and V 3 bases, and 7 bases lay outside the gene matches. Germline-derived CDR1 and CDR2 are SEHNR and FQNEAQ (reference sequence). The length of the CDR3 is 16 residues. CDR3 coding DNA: TGTGCCAGCAGCTTGGACAGGGAGGCGGGTAATTCACCCCTCCACTTT. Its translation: CASSLDREAGNSPLHF.